This T cell receptor beta chain was recorded in a study of T cell responses to AZD1222 COVID-19 vaccine. Some second doses came at about 4 weeks and others at about 12 weeks; these were pooled. Regarding this clone: The sample holds other DNA sequences that translate to the same CDR3.

Germline CDR1 reads SGHRS; CDR2 reads YFSETQ. Trimming took 4 bases from V and 7 from J, leaving 12 bases between them. The CDR3 totals 14 residues. Profiling relied on immunoSEQ multiplex PCR, and the TCRdb table lists in-frame clones only, not all of them. Of 120,000 or so clones listed, around 93% are singletons. The clonotype originates from an adult who received the AZD1222 COVID-19 vaccine. This rearrangement joins TRBV5-1 to TRBJ1-6, with a weak D call TRBD1 (6 bases). Sequencing used peripheral blood, obtained 28 days after the second AZD1222 dose. Here the CDR3 reads CASSLTGENSPLHF. The CDR3 nucleotides read TGCGCCAGCAGCCTGACAGGAGAGAATTCACCCCTCCACTTT.